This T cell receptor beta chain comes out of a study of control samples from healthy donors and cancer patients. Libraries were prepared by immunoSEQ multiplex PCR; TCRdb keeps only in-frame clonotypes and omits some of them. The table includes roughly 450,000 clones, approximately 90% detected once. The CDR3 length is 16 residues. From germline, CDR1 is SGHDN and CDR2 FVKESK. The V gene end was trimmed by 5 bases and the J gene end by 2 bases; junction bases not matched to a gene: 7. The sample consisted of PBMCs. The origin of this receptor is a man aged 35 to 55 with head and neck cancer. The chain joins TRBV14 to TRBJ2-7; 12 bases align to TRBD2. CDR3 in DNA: TGTGCCAGCAGCTATAGACTAGCGGGGGATGCCTACGAGCAGTACTTC. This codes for CASSYRLAGDAYEQYF.